The 7 T cell receptor beta chains reported below all come from one sample, sequenced in a study of blood T cell repertoires in COVID-19. Generated by immunoSEQ multiplex PCR, the TCRdb table keeps only in-frame clones and is missing some. The top ten clones hold approximately 2.6% of a sample with over 200,000 clones, about 91% of them seen once. Sequenced input: peripheral blood. Every receptor here comes from a young adult with COVID-19, enrolled during active disease.

Note on this clone: At one end the junction does not follow the germline gene, possibly because of a read error. This chain connects TRBV6-1 to TRBJ2-7, with D unclear. This CDR3 is 13 amino acids long. CDR1 MNHNS and CDR2 SASEGT come from the germline V gene. This chain's CDR3 is CASSEIGSSEQYF. The CDR3 region has the DNA TGTGCCAGCAGTGAAATCGGTTCCTCCGAGCAGTACTTC.

The J gene is TRBJ1-5, the V gene TRBV19; D is unclear. Germline V gene data show CDR1 as LNHDA and CDR2 as SQIVND (reference sequence). The CDR3 extends over 15 amino acids. Trimming took off 1 base at V and 6 bases at J, with 13 bases between the two ends. CDR3 nucleotide sequence: TGTGCCAGTAGTATAGGGCGAAAAACGGGTCAGCCCCAGCATTTT. The encoded protein is CASSIGRKTGQPQHF.

The genes are TRBV24-1 and TRBJ2-1; TRBD2 matches at 9 bases. The J segment lost 8 bases and the V segment lost 3 bases, leaving 10 bases of the junction unmatched. In germline, CDR1 is KGHDR, CDR2 SFDVKD. The CDR3 loop spans 16 amino acids. CDR3 bases: TGTGCCACCAGTGATACTACTAGCGGGCCTAGGGATGAGCAGTTCTTC. As protein: CATSDTTSGPRDEQFF.

CDR3 in DNA: TGTGCCAGCAGCCAAGATCCGGGAGGGAGAGAGACCCAGTACTTC. Protein sequence: CASSQDPGGRETQYF. The chain uses TRBV3-1 (or the pseudogene TRBV3-2) and TRBJ2-5; 8 bases align to TRBD2. This CDR3 is 15 amino acids long. V gave up 0 bases and J gave up 4 bases; unmatched junction bases: 4. Germline V gives CDR1 LGHDT, CDR2 YNNKEL (reference sequence).

This chain connects TRBV25-1 to TRBJ1-1; D possibly corresponds to TRBD1 (5 bases). V was clipped by 5 bases and J by 5 bases, with 15 bases between them. The CDR3 is 14 amino acids. Germline CDR1 and CDR2: MGHDK and SYGVNS. The CDR3 here is CASSNSREKTEAFF. The CDR3 DNA reads TGTGCCAGCAGTAATTCCAGGGAAAAAACTGAAGCTTTCTTT.

The rearrangement joins TRBV2 to TRBJ2-7, with TRBD1 matching over 7 bases. The CDR3 has 15 amino acids. After removal of 5 bases from V and 6 bases from J, the junction contained 13 bases not matched to a gene. CDR1 SNHLY and CDR2 FYNNEI come from the germline V gene. The CDR3 sequence is CASSSRSGTVGEQYF. The CDR3 DNA reads TGTGCCAGCAGTTCGCGCTCCGGGACAGTAGGCGAGCAGTACTTC.

This clone was detected once. The rearrangement uses TRBV6-5 and TRBJ2-7; D call uncertain. The CDR3 is 12 amino acids. Germline CDR1 MNHEY, CDR2 SVGAGI. V was clipped by 4 bases and J by 4 bases, with 8 bases between them. CDR3 sequence reads: CASSFHRYEQYF. In DNA, the CDR3 is TGTGCCAGCAGTTTCCACAGATACGAGCAGTACTTC.